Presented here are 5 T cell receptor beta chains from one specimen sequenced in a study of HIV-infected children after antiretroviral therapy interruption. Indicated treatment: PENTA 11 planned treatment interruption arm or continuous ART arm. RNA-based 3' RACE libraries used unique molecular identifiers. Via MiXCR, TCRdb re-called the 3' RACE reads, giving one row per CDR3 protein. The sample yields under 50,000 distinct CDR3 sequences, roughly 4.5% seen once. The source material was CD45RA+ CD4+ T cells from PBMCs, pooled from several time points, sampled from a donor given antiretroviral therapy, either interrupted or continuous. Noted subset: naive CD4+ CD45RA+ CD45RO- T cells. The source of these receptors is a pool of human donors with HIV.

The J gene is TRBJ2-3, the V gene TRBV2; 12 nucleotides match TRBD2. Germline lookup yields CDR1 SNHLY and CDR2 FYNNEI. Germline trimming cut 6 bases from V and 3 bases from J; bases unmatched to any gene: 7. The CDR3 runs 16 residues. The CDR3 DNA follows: TGTGCCAGCAGGTACGCCGGGACTAGCGGGACAGATACGCAGTATTTT. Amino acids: CASRYAGTSGTDTQYF.

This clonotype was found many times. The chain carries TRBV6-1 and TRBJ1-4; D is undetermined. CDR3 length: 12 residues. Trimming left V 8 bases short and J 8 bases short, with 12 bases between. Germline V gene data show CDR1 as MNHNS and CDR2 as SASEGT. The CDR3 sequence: CASSKNPEKLFF. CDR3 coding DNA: TGTGCCAGCTCTAAGAACCCAGAAAAACTGTTTTTT.

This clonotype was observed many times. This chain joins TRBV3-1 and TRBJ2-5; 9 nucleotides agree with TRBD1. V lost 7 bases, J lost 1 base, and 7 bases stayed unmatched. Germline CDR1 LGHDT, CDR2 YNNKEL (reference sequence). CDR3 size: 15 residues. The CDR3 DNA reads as TGTGCCAGCACCAACAGGGGGCCCCTCCAAGAGACCCAGTACTTC. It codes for CASTNRGPLQETQYF.

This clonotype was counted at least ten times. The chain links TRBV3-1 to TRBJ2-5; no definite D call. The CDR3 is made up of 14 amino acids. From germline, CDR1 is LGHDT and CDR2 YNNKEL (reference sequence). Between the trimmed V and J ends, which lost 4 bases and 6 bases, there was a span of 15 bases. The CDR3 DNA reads TGTGCCAGCAGCCGCTGGGATGGTCGAAAGACCCAGTACTTC. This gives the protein CASSRWDGRKTQYF.

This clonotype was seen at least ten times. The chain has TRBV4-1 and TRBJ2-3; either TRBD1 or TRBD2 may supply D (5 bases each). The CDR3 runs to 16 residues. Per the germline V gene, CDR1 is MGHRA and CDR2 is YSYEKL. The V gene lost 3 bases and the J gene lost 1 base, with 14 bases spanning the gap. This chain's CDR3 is CASSQPYRGGTDTQYF. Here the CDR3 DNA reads TGCGCCAGCAGCCAGCCGTACAGAGGGGGCACAGATACGCAGTATTTT.